Listed below are T cell receptor beta chains from one sample, sequenced in a study of blood T cell repertoires in COVID-19. Data came from immunoSEQ multiplex PCR; TCRdb stores just in-frame clones and leaves some out. This table has a few hundred thousand clones, around 89% appearing once. The specimen was PBMCs or T cells enriched from blood (not recorded which). These receptors originate from a woman under 30 in a cohort exposed to, infected with or recovered from COVID-19 (not recorded which). CDR3s include the opening cysteine and the closing phenylalanine or tryptophan. Each record gives: D gene, J gene, clone size, V gene, CDR3 protein, CDR3 DNA. The D gene is left open where the match is weak. Clone sizes are given selectively: once, few, many, or a class where the clone is expanded.

>NA|TRBJ1-3|NA|TRBV7-2
CASSSPRGVRGNTIYF
TGTGCCAGCAGCTCCCCTCGGGGAGTAAGGGGAAACACCATATATTTT
>NA|TRBJ1-4|NA|TRBV5-1
CASSPQRRTNEKLFF
TGCGCCAGCAGCCCCCAAAGGCGGACTAATGAAAAACTGTTTTTT
>TRBD2|TRBJ2-6|once|TRBV10-3
CAISDKVAGDSGANVLTF
TGTGCCATCAGTGATAAAGTAGCGGGCGACTCTGGGGCCAACGTCCTGACTTTC
>TRBD1|TRBJ1-1|NA|TRBV6-5
CASRTGTGARAEAFF
TGTGCCAGCAGGACCGGGACAGGCGCCCGAGCTGAAGCTTTCTTT
>TRBD1|TRBJ1-2|few|TRBV5-1
CASSLGDRGRGYTF
TGCGCCAGCAGCTTAGGGGACAGGGGGCGAGGCTACACCTTC
>TRBD1|TRBJ1-1|once|TRBV10-3
CAISPTGDDTEAFF
TGTGCCATCAGTCCGACAGGGGACGACACTGAAGCTTTCTTT
>TRBD1|TRBJ1-2|NA|TRBV7-9
CASSSPGQTYGYTF
TGTGCCAGCAGCTCGCCGGGACAGACCTATGGCTACACCTTC
>TRBD2|TRBJ2-1|once|TRBV5-1
CASSSAGSSYNEQFF
TGCGCCAGCAGCTCAGCGGGAAGCTCCTACAATGAGCAGTTCTTC
>NA|TRBJ1-4|NA|TRBV5-1
CASSLEDPEGEKLFF
TGCGCCAGCAGCTTGGAGGACCCCGAGGGTGAAAAACTGTTTTTT
>NA|TRBJ1-1|NA|TRBV28
CASSSVMGGAEAFF
TGTGCCAGCAGTTCAGTGATGGGAGGGGCTGAAGCTTTCTTT
>TRBD1|TRBJ2-3|NA|TRBV6-1
CASSEGQGRDTQYF
TGTGCCAGCAGTGAAGGACAGGGAAGGGATACGCAGTATTTT
>TRBD2|TRBJ2-1|NA|TRBV13
CASGSGGANYNEQFF
TGTGCCAGCGGCAGCGGGGGGGCGAACTACAATGAGCAGTTCTTC
>NA|TRBJ1-5|NA|TRBV28
CASSLESSNQPQHF
TGTGCCAGCAGTTTAGAGTCTAGCAATCAGCCCCAGCATTTT
>NA|TRBJ2-2|NA|TRBV5-1
CASSPQGTGELFF
TGCGCCAGCAGCCCGCAGGGGACCGGGGAGCTGTTTTTT
>TRBD1|TRBJ2-2|NA|TRBV19
CASSILGQGYTGELFF
TGTGCCAGTTCTATATTAGGACAGGGTTACACCGGGGAGCTGTTTTTT
>NA|TRBJ1-1|once|TRBV5-3
CARSLASPHPEAFF
TGTGCCAGAAGCTTGGCTTCCCCCCACCCGGAGGCTTTCTTT
>NA|TRBJ2-2|NA|TRBV28
CASSLVPETTGAGELFF
TGTGCCAGCAGTTTAGTCCCTGAGACGACTGGGGCGGGGGAGCTGTTTTTT
>TRBD1|TRBJ2-7|NA|TRBV7-2
CASGWPGRGLLEQYF
TGTGCCAGCGGATGGCCGGGCAGGGGGCTTCTCGAGCAGTACTTC
>TRBD1|TRBJ1-4|NA|TRBV27
CASTSGQGNEKLFF
TGTGCCAGTACCTCGGGACAGGGCAATGAAAAACTGTTTTTT
>NA|TRBJ1-5|NA|TRBV30
CAWSVPSQPQHF
TGTGCCTGGAGTGTACCTAGTCAGCCCCAGCATTTT
>TRBD1|TRBJ2-1|NA|TRBV11-3
CASSLVGTVSYNEQFF
TGTGCCAGCAGCTTAGTAGGGACAGTATCCTACAATGAGCAGTTCTTC
>NA|TRBJ1-1|NA|TRBV4-1
CASSQEVASRTEAFF
TGCGCCAGCAGCCAAGAAGTGGCTTCACGCACTGAAGCTTTCTTT
>NA|TRBJ1-3|NA|TRBV6-5
CASSALYSGNTIYF
TGTGCCAGCAGCGCACTTTACTCTGGAAACACCATATATTTT
>TRBD1|TRBJ2-5|NA|TRBV24-1
CATSDLGQGKQETQYF
TGTGCCACCAGTGACCTCGGACAGGGAAAGCAAGAGACCCAGTACTTC
>TRBD1|TRBJ1-5|NA|TRBV5-8
CASSYGQGSNQPQHF
TGTGCCAGCAGCTACGGACAGGGAAGCAATCAGCCCCAGCATTTT
>NA|TRBJ1-6|NA|TRBV6-5
CASSPREAPLHF
TGTGCCAGCAGTCCCAGAGAGGCACCCCTCCACTTT